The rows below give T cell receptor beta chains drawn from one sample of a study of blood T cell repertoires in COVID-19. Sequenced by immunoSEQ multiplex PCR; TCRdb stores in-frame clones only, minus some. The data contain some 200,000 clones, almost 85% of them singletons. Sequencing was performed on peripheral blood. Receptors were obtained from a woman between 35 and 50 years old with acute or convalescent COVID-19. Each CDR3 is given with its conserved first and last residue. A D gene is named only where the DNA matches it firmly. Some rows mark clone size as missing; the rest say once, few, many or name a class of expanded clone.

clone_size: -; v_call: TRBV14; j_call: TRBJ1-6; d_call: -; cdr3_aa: CASSGQYNSPLHF; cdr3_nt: TGTGCCAGCAGTGGACAGTATAATTCACCCCTCCACTTT
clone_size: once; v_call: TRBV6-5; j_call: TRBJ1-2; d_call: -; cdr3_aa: CASRERGIANYGYTF; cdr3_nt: TGTGCCAGCAGAGAGAGGGGGATAGCTAACTATGGCTACACCTTC
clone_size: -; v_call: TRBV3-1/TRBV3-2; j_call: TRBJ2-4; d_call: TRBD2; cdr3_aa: CASSQGTRHIQYF; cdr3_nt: TGTGCCAGCAGCCAGGGGACTAGGCACATTCAGTACTTC
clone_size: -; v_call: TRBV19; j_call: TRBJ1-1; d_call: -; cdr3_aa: CASSLRGTEAFF; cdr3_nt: TGTGCCAGTAGTCTAAGGGGCACTGAAGCTTTCTTT
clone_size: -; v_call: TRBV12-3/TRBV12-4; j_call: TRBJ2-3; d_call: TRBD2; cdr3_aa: CASSPGGDTQYF; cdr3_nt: TGTGCCAGCAGTCCCGGGGGGGATACGCAGTATTTT
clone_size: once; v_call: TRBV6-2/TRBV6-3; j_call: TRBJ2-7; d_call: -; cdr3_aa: CASSPSGGWATEQYF; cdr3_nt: TGTGCCAGCAGCCCCTCCGGGGGATGGGCCACCGAGCAGTACTTC
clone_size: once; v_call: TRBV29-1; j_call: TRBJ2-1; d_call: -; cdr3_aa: CSVAGGGFGNEQFF; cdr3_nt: TGCAGCGTGGCCGGCGGCGGGTTTGGGAATGAGCAGTTCTTC
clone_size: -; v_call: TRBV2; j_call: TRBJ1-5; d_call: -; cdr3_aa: CASSGTGNQPQHF; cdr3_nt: TGTGCCAGCAGCGGGACTGGGAATCAGCCCCAGCATTTT
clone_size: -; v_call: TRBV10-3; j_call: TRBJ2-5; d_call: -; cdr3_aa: CAISEPTPGEKETQYF; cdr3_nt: TGTGCCATCAGTGAGCCAACCCCAGGGGAGAAAGAGACCCAGTACTTC
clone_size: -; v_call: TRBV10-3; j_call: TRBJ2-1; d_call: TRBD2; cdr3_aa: CAISESGSSGNDEQFF; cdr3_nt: TGTGCCATCAGTGAATCTGGGTCTAGCGGGAATGATGAGCAGTTCTTC
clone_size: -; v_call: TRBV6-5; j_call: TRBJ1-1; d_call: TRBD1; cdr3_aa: CASSEDRGGPEAFF; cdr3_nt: TGTGCCAGCAGCGAGGACAGGGGAGGGCCTGAAGCTTTCTTT
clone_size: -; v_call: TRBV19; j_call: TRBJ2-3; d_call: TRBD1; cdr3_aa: CASSMGLGDSPTDTQYF; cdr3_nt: TGTGCCAGTAGTATGGGGTTGGGGGACAGCCCCACAGATACGCAGTATTTT
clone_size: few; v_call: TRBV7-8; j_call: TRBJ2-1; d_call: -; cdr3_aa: CASSLGLAAAYNEQFF; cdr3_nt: TGTGCCAGCAGCTTAGGTTTAGCGGCCGCCTACAATGAGCAGTTCTTC
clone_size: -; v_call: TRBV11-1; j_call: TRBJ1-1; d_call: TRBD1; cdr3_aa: CASSEKDRGALKAFF; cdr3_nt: TGTGCCAGCAGCGAGAAGGACAGGGGAGCATTGAAAGCTTTCTTT
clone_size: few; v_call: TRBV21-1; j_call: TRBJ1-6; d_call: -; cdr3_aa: CASRPGQNNSPLHF; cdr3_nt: TGTGCCAGCAGACCGGGACAGAATAATTCACCCCTCCACTTT
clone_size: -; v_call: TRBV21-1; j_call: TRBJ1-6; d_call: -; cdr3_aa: CASSKGLGGRSPLHF; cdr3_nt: TGTGCCAGCAGCAAAGGTCTGGGTGGGCGATCACCCCTCCACTTT
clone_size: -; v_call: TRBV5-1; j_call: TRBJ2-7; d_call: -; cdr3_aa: CASSSAQGREQYF; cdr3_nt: TGCGCCAGCAGCTCCGCGCAGGGTAGAGAGCAGTACTTC
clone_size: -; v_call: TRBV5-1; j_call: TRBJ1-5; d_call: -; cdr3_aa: CASSPTNRENQPQHF; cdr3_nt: TGCGCCAGCAGCCCGACTAACAGGGAGAATCAGCCCCAGCATTTT
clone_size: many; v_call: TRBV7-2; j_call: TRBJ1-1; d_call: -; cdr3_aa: CASSYGIGGNTEAFF; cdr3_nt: TGTGCCAGCAGCTACGGAATCGGCGGGAACACTGAAGCTTTCTTT
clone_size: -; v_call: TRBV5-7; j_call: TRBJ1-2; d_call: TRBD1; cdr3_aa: CASSLPRGAPCYGYTF; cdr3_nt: TGTGCCAGCAGCTTGCCCAGGGGGGCTCCCTGCTATGGCTACACCTTC
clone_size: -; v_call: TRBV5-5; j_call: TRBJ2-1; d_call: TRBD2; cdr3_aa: CASSFTSGSYNEQFF; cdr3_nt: TGTGCCAGCAGCTTCACTAGCGGGAGTTACAATGAGCAGTTCTTC
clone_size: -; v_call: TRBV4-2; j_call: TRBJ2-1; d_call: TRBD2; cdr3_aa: CASSQERTSGGRNEQFF; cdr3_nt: TGTGCCAGCAGCCAAGAGAGGACTAGCGGGGGAAGGAATGAGCAGTTCTTC
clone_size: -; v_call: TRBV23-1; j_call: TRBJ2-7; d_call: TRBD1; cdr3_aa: CASSNNSGQGSYEQYF; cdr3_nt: TGCGCCAGCAGTAACAACTCGGGACAGGGATCCTACGAGCAGTACTTC
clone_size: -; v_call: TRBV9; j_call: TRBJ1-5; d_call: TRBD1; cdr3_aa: CASSVRPGQVYNQPQHF; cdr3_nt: TGTGCCAGCAGCGTACGTCCGGGACAGGTGTACAATCAGCCCCAGCATTTT
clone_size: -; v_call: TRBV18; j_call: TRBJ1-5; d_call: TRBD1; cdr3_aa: CASSPPDRVNQPQHF; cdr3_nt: TGTGCCAGCTCACCACCAGACAGGGTCAATCAGCCCCAGCATTTT
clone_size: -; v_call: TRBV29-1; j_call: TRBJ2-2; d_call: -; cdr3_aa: CSVEDPERANTGELFF; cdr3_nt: TGCAGCGTTGAAGACCCTGAAAGAGCGAACACCGGGGAGCTGTTTTTT
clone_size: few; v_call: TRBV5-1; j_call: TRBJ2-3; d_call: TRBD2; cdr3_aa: CASSKTSGRDTQYF; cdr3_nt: TGCGCCAGCAGCAAAACTAGCGGGCGAGATACGCAGTATTTT
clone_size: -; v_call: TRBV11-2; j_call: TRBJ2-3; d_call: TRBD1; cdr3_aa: CASSSWTGGAEDTQYF; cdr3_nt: TGTGCCAGCAGCTCATGGACAGGGGGCGCGGAAGATACGCAGTATTTT
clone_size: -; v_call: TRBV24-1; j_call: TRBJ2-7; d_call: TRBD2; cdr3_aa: CATSDFGSGGDEQYF; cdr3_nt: TGTGCCACCAGTGATTTTGGCAGCGGGGGTGACGAGCAGTACTTC
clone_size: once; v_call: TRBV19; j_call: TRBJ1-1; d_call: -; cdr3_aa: CASSTRQVNTEAFF; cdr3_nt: TGTGCCAGTAGTACCCGACAGGTAAACACTGAAGCTTTCTTT